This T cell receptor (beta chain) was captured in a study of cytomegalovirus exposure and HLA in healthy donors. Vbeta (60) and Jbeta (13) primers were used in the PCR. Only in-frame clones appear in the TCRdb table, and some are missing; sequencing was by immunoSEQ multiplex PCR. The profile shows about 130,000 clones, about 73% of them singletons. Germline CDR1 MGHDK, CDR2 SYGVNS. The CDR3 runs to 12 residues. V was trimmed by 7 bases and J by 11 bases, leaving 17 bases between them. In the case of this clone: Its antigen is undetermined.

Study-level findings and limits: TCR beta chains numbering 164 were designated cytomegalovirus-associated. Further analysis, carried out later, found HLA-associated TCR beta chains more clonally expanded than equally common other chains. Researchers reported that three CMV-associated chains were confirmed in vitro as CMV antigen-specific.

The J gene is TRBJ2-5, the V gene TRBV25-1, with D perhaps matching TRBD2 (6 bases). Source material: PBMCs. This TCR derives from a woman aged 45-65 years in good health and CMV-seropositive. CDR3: CASTKIGGEQYF. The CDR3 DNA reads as TGTGCCAGCACCAAAATAGGAGGGGAGCAGTACTTC.